This record concerns one T cell receptor beta chain sequence. The data were obtained in a study of cytomegalovirus exposure and HLA in healthy donors. CDR1 is KGHSH and CDR2 is LQKENI in the germline V gene. This CDR3 region has 16 residues. The V end was cut by 0 bases, the J end by 1 base, with 11 bases between. Primers: 60 Vbeta forward and 13 Jbeta reverse. Here immunoSEQ multiplex PCR was the method, and the copy in TCRdb shows in-frame clones only, minus some. The top ten clones hold around 4.2% of a sample with approximately 110,000 clones, about 68% of them seen once. The chain has TRBV18 and TRBJ2-3, with D tentatively TRBD1 (5 bases). The sequenced material came from PBMCs. The receptor comes from a woman aged 40 to 55 in good health and CMV-seropositive. In DNA, the CDR3 is TGTGCCAGCTCACCACCGGGTAAAGGGGGCACAGATACGCAGTATTTT. Amino acid sequence: CASSPPGKGGTDTQYF.